This T cell receptor (beta chain) was identified in a study of T cell changes during pregnancy in multiple sclerosis. The method was immunoSEQ multiplex PCR; TCRdb's version includes in-frame clones alone and lacks a portion of them. The table has about 60,000 clones, roughly 93% seen once. This clone has only one observation. Germline V gene lookup returns CDR1 SQVTM and CDR2 ANQGSEA. The CDR3 has 12 residues. V was cut by 6 bases and J by 2 bases, with 10 bases left in between. The sequences come from CD8+ T cells from peripheral blood mononuclear cells, collected in the second trimester of pregnancy. The TCR sequence derives from a female donor with multiple sclerosis, enrolled in a pregnancy study. The chain carries TRBV29-1 and TRBJ1-1, with unresolved D. The CDR3, as DNA: TGCAGCGTCCGACAAAGAAACACTGAAGCTTTCTTT. Translating gives CSVRQRNTEAFF.